This TCR beta chain was profiled in a study of cytomegalovirus exposure and HLA in healthy donors. PCR was performed using 60 Vbeta and 13 Jbeta primers. TCRdb's copy holds only in-frame clones and misses some; the assay was immunoSEQ multiplex PCR. The sample shows about 140,000 clones, roughly 80% of them seen only once. Worth noting for this clone: Its target is not known.

Findings of the study overall: Later analysis indicated greater clonal expansion among HLA-associated TCR beta chains than among equally common other chains. In a later analysis, most CMV-associated TCR beta chains appeared HLA-restricted. Cytomegalovirus association was listed for about 150 TCR beta chains.

V gave up 2 bases and J gave up 1 base, with 8 bases separating them. Germline assignment: CDR1 MGHDK and CDR2 SYGVNS. The CDR3 sequence is 14 residues long. Sequenced material: PBMCs. The sequence was obtained from a man aged 35 to 55 in good health and CMV-seronegative. V gene TRBV25-1 combines with J gene TRBJ1-2, with D hard to call. The CDR3 DNA is TGTGCCAGCAGTGAAGGAGGACTTAACTATGGCTACACCTTC. Translated, it gives CASSEGGLNYGYTF.